This is a list of T cell receptor beta chains from one sample in a study. Using its own MiXCR run on the RT-PCR reads, TCRdb lists one record per CDR3 protein. The profile shows more than 550,000 distinct CDR3 sequences, more than 13% of them singletons. Sequencing was performed on memory CD4+ T cells from blood. The receptors were sampled from a female donor in good health, serving as a healthy control. CDR3s include the opening cysteine and the closing phenylalanine or tryptophan. A D gene is named only where the DNA matches it firmly. Clone size appears in some rows only: once, few, many, or a class for an expanded clone.

d_gene	v_gene	abundance	j_gene	CDR3aa	CDR3nt
-	TRBV7-2	few	TRBJ2-3	CASSYYYPGTDTQYF	TGTGCCAGCAGCTACTACTACCCTGGCACAGATACGCAGTATTTT
-	TRBV5-8	-	TRBJ2-7	CASSLKLIGNEQYF	TGTGCCAGCAGCTTGAAGCTCATCGGGAACGAGCAGTACTTC
-	TRBV5-1	few	TRBJ1-1	CASSLLGGGMNTEAFF	TGCGCCAGCAGCTTACTGGGAGGGGGGATGAACACTGAAGCTTTCTTT
TRBD1	TRBV7-3	-	TRBJ2-3	CASSLSTGASTDTQYF	TGTGCCAGCAGCTTATCGACAGGGGCTAGCACAGATACGCAGTATTTT
TRBD2	TRBV12-3/TRBV12-4	few	TRBJ2-3	CASSPLGRGGTDTQYF	TGTGCCAGCAGTCCCCTCGGGCGGGGGGGCACAGATACGCAGTATTTT
-	TRBV11-2	-	TRBJ2-1	CASSFQVSYNEQFF	TGTGCCAGCAGCTTTCAGGTTTCCTACAATGAGCAGTTCTTC
-	TRBV9	many	TRBJ1-3	CASSTSGNTIYF	TGTGCCAGCAGCACCTCTGGAAACACCATATATTTT
TRBD1	TRBV20-1	few	TRBJ2-1	CSARVPPPGTENNEQFF	TGCAGTGCTAGAGTTCCCCCTCCCGGGACAGAGAACAATGAGCAGTTCTTC
TRBD1	TRBV7-9	-	TRBJ2-1	CASSPGTGGINEQFF	TGTGCCAGCAGCCCCGGGACAGGGGGGATCAATGAGCAGTTCTTC
-	TRBV11-2	few	TRBJ2-1	CASSLGGQFNEQFF	TGTGCCAGCAGCTTGGGGGGACAGTTCAATGAGCAGTTCTTC
-	TRBV5-1	-	TRBJ1-3	CASSSLTGPLSSGNTIYF	TGCGCCAGCAGCTCTCTGACAGGACCTCTGAGCTCTGGAAACACCATATATTTT
TRBD1	TRBV20-1	-	TRBJ2-1	CSASSPTGGSYNEQFF	TGCAGTGCCAGCAGCCCGACAGGGGGTTCCTACAATGAGCAGTTCTTC
TRBD1	TRBV12-3/TRBV12-4	few	TRBJ2-7	CASSFDRVEQYF	TGTGCCAGCAGTTTTGACAGGGTCGAGCAGTACTTC
-	TRBV7-9	few	TRBJ2-7	CASSTRDTLSLQYF	TGTGCCAGCAGCACAAGGGACACCCTCTCGTTGCAGTACTTC
-	TRBV7-6	-	TRBJ2-7	CASSKGTPSMSSYEQYF	TGTGCCAGCAGCAAGGGGACACCTAGTATGAGCTCCTACGAGCAGTACTTC
TRBD1	TRBV5-6	few	TRBJ1-2	CASSPGGLGDRPYGYTF	TGTGCCAGCAGCCCTGGAGGGCTTGGGGACAGACCCTATGGCTACACCTTC
-	TRBV3-1	-	TRBJ2-5	CASSQQYGKETQYF	TGTGCCAGCAGCCAACAGTACGGGAAGGAGACCCAGTACTTC
TRBD2	TRBV6-5	few	TRBJ2-1	CASRGASGYNEQFF	TGTGCCAGCAGGGGAGCTAGCGGCTACAATGAGCAGTTCTTC
TRBD1	TRBV27	few	TRBJ2-6	CASSLGQGLSGANVLTF	TGTGCCAGCAGTTTGGGACAGGGGTTGTCTGGGGCCAACGTCCTGACTTTC
TRBD2	TRBV20-1	-	TRBJ2-1	CSARAAAGGPEQFF	TGCAGTGCTAGAGCCGCAGCGGGAGGACCTGAGCAGTTCTTC
TRBD1	TRBV7-3	few	TRBJ1-1	CASSLEQGSEAFF	TGTGCCAGCAGCTTAGAACAGGGGTCTGAAGCTTTCTTT
TRBD2	TRBV12-3/TRBV12-4	-	TRBJ2-1	CASRRTSGGHNEQFF	TGTGCCAGCAGACGGACTAGCGGGGGACACAATGAGCAGTTCTTC
-	TRBV28	-	TRBJ1-1	CASSLYNTEAFF	TGTGCCAGCAGTTTATATAACACTGAAGCTTTCTTT
-	TRBV3-1	-	TRBJ2-5	CASSQDSFQETQYF	TGTGCCAGCAGCCAAGACAGTTTTCAAGAGACCCAGTACTTC
-	TRBV20-1	-	TRBJ1-5	CSARDRGQPYSNQPQHF	TGCAGTGCTAGAGATCGAGGGCAACCTTATAGCAATCAGCCCCAGCATTTT
TRBD1	TRBV27	many	TRBJ2-5	CASSGSGTGGRETQYF	TGTGCCAGCAGCGGATCCGGGACAGGGGGCAGGGAGACCCAGTACTTC
TRBD2	TRBV5-1	few	TRBJ2-5	CASSLTGSGIGETQYF	TGCGCCAGCAGCCTCACAGGTAGCGGGATCGGCGAGACCCAGTACTTC
-	TRBV28	once	TRBJ2-1	CASSLLTGSKSNEQFF	TGTGCCAGCAGTTTATTAACCGGGAGTAAATCCAATGAGCAGTTCTTC
-	TRBV6-2/TRBV6-3	few	TRBJ1-5	CASSYSIGGGDNQPQHF	TGTGCCAGCAGTTACTCGATAGGAGGCGGAGATAATCAGCCCCAGCATTTT
-	TRBV28	many	TRBJ2-3	CASSLMGARGETTQYF	TGTGCCAGCAGCCTCATGGGGGCGAGAGGAGAAACTACGCAGTATTTT
-	TRBV28	few	TRBJ2-2	CASSSGKWGGELFF	TGTGCCAGCAGTTCCGGGAAATGGGGCGGGGAGCTGTTTTTT
-	TRBV28	-	TRBJ1-2	CASSTTERGYTF	TGTGCCAGCAGTACCACAGAGCGAGGCTACACCTTC
-	TRBV5-6	-	TRBJ2-2	CASSKRGDTGELFF	TGTGCCAGCAGCAAGCGAGGGGACACCGGGGAGCTGTTTTTT
-	TRBV6-1	-	TRBJ1-1	CASSEVLPLTPEAFF	TGTGCCAGCAGTGAAGTTCTCCCCTTAACCCCTGAAGCTTTCTTT
-	TRBV12-3/TRBV12-4	few	TRBJ1-2	CASSLKVNYGYTF	TGTGCCAGCAGTTTAAAAGTTAACTATGGCTACACCTTC
-	TRBV3-1	-	TRBJ2-5	CASSYDIQETQYF	TGTGCCAGCAGTTATGATATCCAAGAGACCCAGTACTTC
-	TRBV10-3	many	TRBJ1-2	CAISESSSGGYGYTF	TGTGCCATCAGTGAGTCTAGTTCGGGAGGCTATGGCTACACCTTC
-	TRBV5-1	many	TRBJ2-5	CASSLVQTADQETQYF	TGCGCCAGCAGCTTGGTACAGACCGCCGACCAAGAGACCCAGTACTTC
-	TRBV20-1	many	TRBJ2-7	CSASWSSYEQYF	TGCAGTGCTAGTTGGAGCTCCTACGAGCAGTACTTC
-	TRBV7-8	-	TRBJ2-2	CASSLGGGGLSGELFF	TGTGCCAGCAGCTTAGGGGGTGGGGGACTGTCCGGGGAGCTGTTTTTT
TRBD2	TRBV5-4	-	TRBJ2-3	CASSVGGAFTGTQYF	TGTGCCAGCAGCGTCGGGGGGGCCTTCACGGGCACGCAGTATTTT
-	TRBV28	few	TRBJ2-5	CASSSNPGGETQYF	TGTGCCAGCAGTTCCAATCCAGGGGGGGAGACCCAGTACTTC
TRBD2	TRBV5-1	few	TRBJ2-1	CASSGVGGDEQFF	TGCGCCAGCAGCGGGGTGGGGGGGGATGAGCAGTTCTTC
-	TRBV7-3	-	TRBJ1-4	CASSPSGGAGEKLFF	TGTGCCAGCAGCCCTTCTGGGGGGGCAGGTGAAAAACTGTTTTTT
-	TRBV7-6	-	TRBJ2-7	CASSLGPGSPYEQYF	TGTGCCAGCAGCTTAGGCCCGGGGTCCCCCTACGAGCAGTACTTC
-	TRBV12-3/TRBV12-4	-	TRBJ1-2	CASLLGTQIYGYTF	TGTGCCAGCCTCTTAGGTACCCAGATCTATGGCTACACCTTC
TRBD1	TRBV12-3/TRBV12-4	many	TRBJ2-7	CASSLGQGAGEQYF	TGTGCCAGCAGTTTGGGACAGGGGGCAGGCGAGCAGTACTTC
-	TRBV7-2	-	TRBJ2-1	CASSSVSGKQKQGWKNEQFF	TGTGCCAGCAGCTCCGTTAGCGGGAAGCAAAAACAGGGGTGGAAAAATGAGCAGTTCTTC
-	TRBV2	-	TRBJ2-1	CASSYVDEQFF	TGTGCCAGCAGTTACGTCGATGAGCAGTTCTTC
-	TRBV7-2	-	TRBJ2-5	CASSRWVGETQYF	TGTGCCAGCAGCCGTTGGGTAGGGGAGACCCAGTACTTC
TRBD1	TRBV28	-	TRBJ1-3	CASSFSGQGAAGNTIYF	TGTGCCAGCAGTTTCTCAGGACAGGGGGCGGCTGGAAACACCATATATTTT
-	TRBV10-3	many	TRBJ2-7	CAINPGSSAYEQYF	TGTGCCATCAACCCGGGCTCAAGCGCCTACGAGCAGTACTTC
-	TRBV2	few	TRBJ2-6	CATGGGERAGANVLTF	TGTGCCACCGGAGGTGGGGAGAGAGCTGGGGCCAACGTCCTGACTTTC